The rows below give T cell receptor beta chains drawn from one sample of a study of technical replicates of blood from a few donors. Assay used: immunoSEQ multiplex PCR; TCRdb lists only in-frame clones, some missing. The data hold 68,000 or so clones, with about 90% observed a single time. Sequencing was performed on T cells isolated from PBMCs. These receptor sequences come from a human donor in good health. Both conserved end residues are part of each CDR3. D genes are given only for firm matches. Where a row states a size, it is once, few, many or the class of an expanded clone; other rows omit it.

V gene	D gene	J gene	clone size	CDR3 DNA	CDR3 protein
TRBV27	NA	TRBJ1-1	NA	TGTGCCAGCAGTTTAGTTCAGGACACTGAAGCTTTCTTT	CASSLVQDTEAFF
TRBV5-4	NA	TRBJ2-2	NA	TGTGCCAGCCTGGAGATTTTCACCGGGGAGCTGTTTTTT	CASLEIFTGELFF
TRBV10-1	TRBD1	TRBJ2-7	NA	TGCGCCAGCAGCCGGGACAGGGCCCTCGAGCAGTACTTC	CASSRDRALEQYF
TRBV5-1	TRBD1	TRBJ2-1	NA	TGCGCCAGCAGCTTGGGACAGGGGTACAATGAGCAGTTCTTC	CASSLGQGYNEQFF
TRBV15	NA	TRBJ2-7	NA	TGTGCCACCAGCAGAGGGGCGGGAAGCTCCTACGAGCAGTACTTC	CATSRGAGSSYEQYF
TRBV5-1	TRBD2	TRBJ2-1	once	TGCGCCAGCAGCTTGCCCGGGACTATTAACAATGAGCAGTTCTTC	CASSLPGTINNEQFF
TRBV28	TRBD2	TRBJ2-7	NA	TGTGCCAGCAGTTTGGTGGGGGGGTCCTACGAGCAGTACTTC	CASSLVGGSYEQYF
TRBV7-3	NA	TRBJ2-2	NA	TGTGCCAGCAGGGCGAATGATGGCAGGGGGGCGTCCGGGGAGCTGTTTTTT	CASRANDGRGASGELFF
TRBV4-1	NA	TRBJ1-1	NA	TGCGCCAGCAGCCAAGACGCTGAGGTACCTGAAGCTTTCTTT	CASSQDAEVPEAFF
TRBV19	NA	TRBJ1-4	NA	TGTGCCAGTAGTATGGTCCAGATAGAAAAACTGTTTTTT	CASSMVQIEKLFF
TRBV6-5	NA	TRBJ1-2	once	TGTGCCAGCAGCTTCGACAGGGGCTACACCTTC	CASSFDRGYTF
TRBV9	TRBD1	TRBJ2-5	NA	TGTGCCAGCAGCTCCGGACAGGGGGCTTATGAGACCCAGTACTTC	CASSSGQGAYETQYF
TRBV7-9	TRBD1	TRBJ1-5	NA	TGTGCCAGCAGCCCCGTAGACAGGGGTAGCAATCAGCCCCAGCATTTT	CASSPVDRGSNQPQHF
TRBV5-1	NA	TRBJ1-4	NA	TGCGCCAGCAGCGAAACAGGGCTACAGGGTGAAAAACTGTTTTTT	CASSETGLQGEKLFF
TRBV28	NA	TRBJ1-2	few	TGTGCCAGCAGTTTAGTGACAGACAGCTATGGCTACACCTTC	CASSLVTDSYGYTF
TRBV21-1	NA	TRBJ1-5	NA	TGTGCCAGCAGCGCACGGGACAGGTTTGGTCAGCCCCAGCATTTT	CASSARDRFGQPQHF
TRBV19	TRBD2	TRBJ2-1	once	TGTGCCAGTAGTACCGGATACCTACTAGCGGGAGGAGGCGGTGAGCAGTTCTTC	CASSTGYLLAGGGGEQFF
TRBV6-1	TRBD1	TRBJ1-5	NA	TGTGCCAGCAGTGACCAGGGACAGGGAATATATCAGCCCCAGCATTTT	CASSDQGQGIYQPQHF
TRBV6-1	NA	TRBJ2-1	NA	TGTGCCAGCAGTGCAGAGGTGGCAGCGCTGCTCTTC	CASSAEVAALLF
TRBV19	TRBD2	TRBJ2-1	NA	TGTGCCAGTCATAGCGGGCTTAGGAATGAGCAGTTCTTC	CASHSGLRNEQFF
TRBV6-7	TRBD1	TRBJ2-5	NA	TGTGCCAGCAGTTACTTGGGACAGGGGCTCAGTAGGGAGACCCAGTACTTC	CASSYLGQGLSRETQYF
TRBV28	TRBD1	TRBJ1-2	NA	TGTGCCAGCAGCTTCGGACAGGATTACCTCTATGGCTACACCTTC	CASSFGQDYLYGYTF
TRBV7-2	TRBD2	TRBJ2-7	NA	TGTGCCAGCAGCGCCGAGCCTAGCGGGAGGGGTGAGCAGTACTTC	CASSAEPSGRGEQYF
TRBV2	NA	TRBJ1-5	NA	TGTGCCAGCAGTGAACAGGGCCCAAATCAGCCCCAGCATTTT	CASSEQGPNQPQHF
TRBV19	NA	TRBJ1-3	NA	TGTGCCAGTAGCCGTTCTTTCTCTGGAAACACCATATATTTT	CASSRSFSGNTIYF
TRBV6-6	NA	TRBJ2-5	NA	TGTGCCAGCAGTTACGATAACAGGGGAGGCGAGACCCAGTACTTC	CASSYDNRGGETQYF
TRBV29-1	TRBD2	TRBJ2-7	once	TGCAGCGTTGTTCCGCGGGGGGAGGGCTACGAGCAGTACTTC	CSVVPRGEGYEQYF
TRBV2	TRBD1	TRBJ1-3	NA	TGTGCCAGCAGCCAAACCAGGGGGAGTTCTGGAAACACCATATATTTT	CASSQTRGSSGNTIYF
TRBV10-3	NA	TRBJ1-2	NA	TGTGCCATCAGGTTTGAATTCGGGGACTATGGCTACACCTTC	CAIRFEFGDYGYTF
TRBV6-1	NA	TRBJ2-1	NA	TGTGCCAGCAGTGAAGTGACAGTTATCTACAATGAGCAGTTCTTC	CASSEVTVIYNEQFF
TRBV30	TRBD1	TRBJ2-7	NA	TGTGCCGGAGGACAGGGCTACGAGCAGTACTTC	CAGGQGYEQYF
TRBV7-6	NA	TRBJ1-1	NA	TGTGCCAGCAGCTTAGGGACAGAAGCTTTCTTT	CASSLGTEAFF
TRBV2	NA	TRBJ1-2	NA	TGTGCCAGCAAGGATCTAGGGAGGGCATTGGAGGATGGCTACACCTTC	CASKDLGRALEDGYTF
TRBV5-8	NA	TRBJ1-3	NA	TGTGCCAGCAGCTTGGTCGGGGGAAACACCATATATTTT	CASSLVGGNTIYF
TRBV4-1	NA	TRBJ2-7	NA	TGCGCCAGCAGCCAGAGCTACTTCGACTACGAGCAGTACTTC	CASSQSYFDYEQYF
TRBV6-1	TRBD1	TRBJ2-1	NA	TGTGCCAGCAGTCGCGGACAGGGGAAAAATGAGCAGTTCTTC	CASSRGQGKNEQFF
TRBV11-3	TRBD1	TRBJ2-7	NA	TGTGCCAGCAGCCAGGACAGGGAGTACGAGCAGTACTTC	CASSQDREYEQYF
TRBV2	TRBD2	TRBJ2-3	NA	TGTGCCAGCAGTCCCATAGCGGGAAGGGCAGATACGCAGTATTTT	CASSPIAGRADTQYF
TRBV19	NA	TRBJ1-1	NA	TGTGCCAGTAGTATCAGGGGTTACAGGCGCACTGAAGCTTTCTTT	CASSIRGYRRTEAFF